The clone carrying this T cell receptor beta chain was seen at least ten times. Patients underwent thyroid surgery, and none had received any treatment before it. These data belong to a study of metastatic and nonmetastatic thyroid tumors. About the study: Repertoires from blood and tumor or nodule tissue of malignant and benign thyroid patients were compared.

TCRdb re-processed the PCR reads through MiXCR. The profile shows about 34,000 clones, over 15% of them singletons. Sequences were obtained from blood. The receptor comes from a female donor with papillary thyroid cancer or a benign thyroid nodule (not recorded which). Some clones in this sample may be carry-over from other donors' samples.

In DNA, the CDR3 is TGTGCCAGCAGTGATGAAGAGACCCAGTACTTC. Translated: CASSDEETQYF. The rearrangement joins TRBV2 to TRBJ2-5, with D hard to call. Trimming removed 3 bases at V and 3 bases at J, with 2 bases between. CDR3 size: 11 residues. Germline CDR1 reads SNHLY; CDR2 reads FYNNEI.